The next 21 T cell receptor beta chains were all read from a single sample in a study of graft-versus-host responses after intestinal transplantation. Some clones are missing from TCRdb's copy, which holds only in-frame ones; the method was immunoSEQ multiplex PCR. The repertoire consists of 80,000 or so clones, with about 90% occurring once and the leading ten covering roughly 0.7%. Sequencing used PBMCs, obtained 98 days after intestinal transplantation. These receptors were taken from a human patient who received an intestinal transplant, so some T cells may come from the graft donor.

This chain uses TRBV7-7 with TRBJ2-7; D perhaps matches TRBD2 (5 bases). CDR1 is SSHAT, CDR2 FNYEAQ, per germline (reference sequence). The CDR3 has 13 residues. Trimming removed 5 bases from V and 3 bases from J, with 11 bases in between. The CDR3 DNA sequence: TGTGCCAGCAGCCAAGGGAGTCACTACGAGCAGTACTTC. Its translation is CASSQGSHYEQYF.

V is TRBV7-6 and J is TRBJ2-5; TRBD1 aligns across 9 bases. The germline CDR1 and CDR2 sequences are SGHVS and FNYEAQ. The CDR3 has 19 residues. The V and J ends lost 2 bases and 5 bases, in that order; junction bases with no gene match: 18. Here the CDR3 DNA reads TGTGCCAGCAGCTTAATATTACCTACCGGGACAGGGATTGGGGAGACCCAGTACTTC. This translates into CASSLILPTGTGIGETQYF.

This clone occurred once. The chain is built from TRBV7-9 and TRBJ2-2, with TRBD1 matching 8 bases. J lost 7 bases, V lost 5 bases, and 15 bases had no gene match. CDR3 length: 17 residues. The germline CDR1 and CDR2 sequences are SEHNR and FQNEAQ (reference sequence). The DNA of the CDR3 is TGTGCCAGCAGCCCCCACGGACAGGGAAAAAGGAGCGGGGAGCTGTTTTTT. Protein product: CASSPHGQGKRSGELFF.

This chain uses TRBV9 with TRBJ2-5; D unclear. The CDR3 is 13 amino acids. The germline gives CDR1 SGDLS, CDR2 YYNGEE. V lost 2 bases, J lost 2 bases, and 7 bases lay in between. In DNA form, the CDR3 reads TGTGCCAGCAGCGTGGATAGTCAAGAGACCCAGTACTTC. Protein: CASSVDSQETQYF.

The V gene is TRBV9, the J gene TRBJ1-2, with 7 bases aligning to TRBD1. Trimming cost V 4 bases and J 3 bases; bases outside gene matches: 6. Looked up from germline, CDR1 is SGDLS and CDR2 is YYNGEE. The CDR3 extends over 14 amino acids. CDR3 loop: CASSLGGGDYGYTF. In nucleotides, the CDR3 is TGTGCCAGCAGCCTCGGAGGGGGCGACTATGGCTACACCTTC. Variable domain in full (rest from reference TRBV9 and TRBJ1-2): DSGVTQTPKHLITATGQRVTLRCSPRSGDLSVYWYQQSLDQGLQFLIQYYNGEERAKGNILERFSAQQFPDLHSELNLSSLELGDSALYFCASSLGGGDYGYTFGSGTRLTVV.

The rearrangement uses TRBV6-1 and TRBJ1-5, with TRBD1 as a possible D gene (5 bases). This CDR3 contains 14 residues. V lost 6 bases, J lost 5 bases, and 14 bases lay in between. Germline CDR1 and CDR2: MNHNS and SASEGT. The CDR3 loop reads CASSSGHRDQPQHF. The CDR3 region has the DNA TGTGCCAGCAGCTCTGGACACCGCGATCAGCCCCAGCATTTT.

This chain uses TRBV2 with TRBJ2-7, with D perhaps matching TRBD1 (5 bases). CDR3 length: 15 amino acids. Germline CDR1 SNHLY, CDR2 FYNNEI. Between the trimmed V and J ends, which lost 1 base and 1 base, there was a span of 11 bases. DNA of the CDR3: TGTGCCAGCAGTGAAGAACAGGTAGGGTCCTACGAGCAGTACTTC. This encodes CASSEEQVGSYEQYF. Full variable domain (missing parts from reference TRBV2 and TRBJ2-7): EPEVTQTPSHQVTQMGQEVILRCVPISNHLYFYWYRQILGQKVEFLVSFYNNEISEKSEIFDDQFSVERPDGSNFTLKIRSTKLEDSAMYFCASSEEQVGSYEQYFGPGTRLTVT.

The CDR3 sequence: CASSRTGGDAEAFF. CDR3 DNA: TGTGCCAGCAGCCGAACAGGGGGGGACGCTGAAGCTTTCTTT. The chain is built from TRBV6-5 and TRBJ1-1, with 8 bases matching TRBD1. Germline V gene sequence: CDR1 MNHEY, CDR2 SVGAGI. The CDR3 length is 14 residues. V lost 6 bases and J lost 6; bases outside the gene matches: 9.

The CDR3 protein is CASSEALRVVGGYSNQPQHF. DNA of the CDR3: TGTGCCAGCAGTGAAGCGCTCCGTGTGGTTGGGGGTTATAGCAATCAGCCCCAGCATTTT. The chain uses TRBV6-1 and TRBJ1-5; D is perhaps TRBD1 (5 bases). This CDR3 contains 20 residues. V shed 0 bases and J shed 0 bases, with 21 bases lying between them. Germline-derived CDR1 and CDR2 are MNHNS and SASEGT.

This chain links TRBV5-5 with TRBJ2-7, with TRBD2 as a possible D gene (5 bases). The germline V gene encodes CDR1 SGHKS and CDR2 YYEKEE (reference sequence). V was clipped by 0 bases and J by 0 bases, with 10 bases between them. The CDR3 is 15 amino acids. The CDR3 here is CASSLERLHSYEQYF. The CDR3 nucleotides read TGTGCCAGCAGCTTGGAGCGGCTGCACTCCTACGAGCAGTACTTC.

Here the CDR3 DNA reads TGTGCCAGCAGTCAGCCCGCTCGCAATGAGCAGTTCTTC. It specifies CASSQPARNEQFF. This chain uses TRBV6-1 with TRBJ2-1, with D uncertain. This CDR3 spans 13 amino acids. Trimming pared 5 bases from V and 6 bases from J, leaving 11 bases between. Germline-derived CDR1 and CDR2 are MNHNS and SASEGT.

This clone was counted a single time. V usage is TRBV5-1 and J usage is TRBJ1-2; D uncertain. CDR1 and CDR2 (germline): SGHRS, YFSETQ. The CDR3 consists of 15 residues. V lost 4 bases and J lost 2, with 15 bases in between. The CDR3 here is CASSLDTGRNYGYTF. DNA of the CDR3: TGCGCCAGCAGCCTTGATACGGGCCGCAACTATGGCTACACCTTC.

The CDR3 coding sequence is TGCGCCAGCAGCTCCGCCGGACCTACCGGACAGGTTAGCAATCAGCCCCAGCATTTT. Translated, it gives CASSSAGPTGQVSNQPQHF. V is TRBV5-1 and J is TRBJ1-5; 7 nucleotides match TRBD1. The CDR3 has 19 residues. Germline V lookup: CDR1 SGHRS, CDR2 YFSETQ. After removal of 3 bases from V and 0 bases from J, the junction contained 15 bases not matched to a gene. The entire variable domain, with the rest obtained from reference TRBV5-1 and TRBJ1-5, is as follows: KAGVTQTPRYLIKTRGQQVTLSCSPISGHRSVSWYQQTPGQGLQFLFEYFSETQRNKGNFPGRFSGRQFSNSRSEMNVSTLELGDSALYLCASSSAGPTGQVSNQPQHFGDGTRLSIL.

The V and J genes are TRBV4-2 and TRBJ1-2, with D perhaps matching TRBD1 (5 bases). This CDR3 comprises 14 residues. Germline V CDR1 and CDR2: LGHNA, YNFKEQ. Trimming took 1 base from V and 8 from J, leaving 14 bases between them. The DNA of the CDR3 is TGTGCCAGCAGCCAAGCCGGGACGGCGGGGGGCTACACCTTC. Translation gives CASSQAGTAGGYTF.

The chain has TRBV9 and TRBJ2-1, with D unclear. The CDR3 contains 14 residues. Between the trimmed V and J ends, which lost 0 bases and 8 bases, there was a span of 12 bases. CDR1 and CDR2 from the germline V gene are SGDLS and YYNGEE. The DNA for the CDR3 is TGTGCCAGCAGCGTAGGGTCGGCCGCCGATGAGCAGTTCTTC. Amino acid sequence: CASSVGSAADEQFF.

The genes are TRBV18 and TRBJ2-7, with D possibly matching TRBD2 (6 bases). The CDR3 contains 16 residues. V lost 3 bases and J lost 1, with 16 bases in between. From germline, CDR1 is KGHSH and CDR2 LQKENI. DNA of the CDR3: TGTGCCAGCTCACCCACGTCCGGGACTGAGTCCTACGAGCAGTACTTC. Translation gives CASSPTSGTESYEQYF.

The chain couples TRBV25-1 to TRBJ1-2; 10 bases align to TRBD1. V shed 2 bases, J shed 4 bases, and the junction held 4 bases outside the gene matches. Germline loops: CDR1 MGHDK, CDR2 SYGVNS. The CDR3 is 15 residues long. CDR3 DNA sequence: TGTGCCAGCAGTGAACAGACAGGGGGCGTCTATGGCTACACCTTC. Translated: CASSEQTGGVYGYTF.

Here the CDR3 DNA reads TGTGCCAGCAGCTCTTCTAGCGCCGGACCGACCGGGGAGCTGTTTTTT. Translation gives CASSSSSAGPTGELFF. V gene TRBV7-3 combines with J gene TRBJ2-2, with a possible D match to TRBD2 (6 bases). Between the trimmed V and J ends, which lost 4 bases and 5 bases, there was a span of 17 bases. Germline CDR1 SGHTA, CDR2 FQGTGA. The CDR3 spans 16 residues.

V usage is TRBV7-3 and J usage is TRBJ2-1; possibly TRBD1 for D (5 bases). The CDR3 length is 15 residues. V was trimmed by 4 bases and J by 0 bases, leaving 10 bases between them. The V gene's germline CDR1 is SGHTA and CDR2 FQGTGA. The CDR3 region is CASSWGESSYNEQFF. For the CDR3, the DNA is TGTGCCAGCAGCTGGGGCGAGAGCTCCTACAATGAGCAGTTCTTC.

The rearrangement joins TRBV9 to TRBJ1-4; D gene uncertain. The V end lost 0 bases, the J end lost 0 bases, and 6 bases lay between the germline ends. Per germline, CDR1 SGDLS and CDR2 YYNGEE. This CDR3 region has 15 residues. CDR3 coding DNA: TGTGCCAGCAGCGTAGGAGGCTCAACTAATGAAAAACTGTTTTTT. Its protein product is CASSVGGSTNEKLFF.

The sample holds one count of this clone. This sequence joins TRBV2 and TRBJ2-3; maybe TRBD2 (5 bases). The CDR3 runs 15 residues. Germline V gives CDR1 SNHLY, CDR2 FYNNEI. Trimming removed 4 bases at V and 0 bases at J, with 11 bases between. DNA for the CDR3: TGTGCCAGCAGTGCTCGCGGACTTAGCACAGATACGCAGTATTTT. Protein product: CASSARGLSTDTQYF.